Sequencing of this T cell receptor (beta chain) was carried out in a study of blood T cell repertoires in COVID-19. Study background: T cells, B-cell-depleted T cells, or PBMCs supplied cDNA or gDNA.

Here immunoSEQ multiplex PCR was the method, and the copy in TCRdb shows in-frame clones only, minus some. The sample lists 170,000 or so clones, about 86% occurring once. Trimming removed 8 bases from V and 11 bases from J, with 20 bases in between. The CDR3 is made up of 13 amino acids. Germline V lookup: CDR1 MNHEY, CDR2 SVGAGI. The specimen was peripheral blood. The clonotype comes from a man aged 45 to 65 with active or convalescent COVID-19. The V call is TRBV6-5, the J call TRBJ2-3; a possible D gene is TRBD2 (7 bases). The CDR3 sequence: CASGPGGPSRQYF. In nucleotides, the CDR3 is TGTGCCAGCGGTCCCGGGGGGCCCTCGAGGCAGTATTTT.